This T cell receptor beta chain was sequenced for a study of blood T cell repertoires in COVID-19. Study overall: Samples taken during acute and convalescent COVID-19 were collected in the United States, Italy and Spain. Sample material is recorded as cDNA or gDNA derived from T cells, B-cell-depleted T cells, or PBMCs.

Germline loops: CDR1 SGHAT, CDR2 FQNNGV. The CDR3 extends over 13 amino acids. Trimming left V 1 base short and J 12 bases short, with 13 bases between. Produced via immunoSEQ multiplex PCR; TCRdb's table is partial and in-frame only. Among around 67,000 clones listed, 87% were seen once. This receptor was identified in a middle-aged man with active COVID-19. The gene calls are TRBV11-2 and TRBJ2-1, with TRBD2 as a possible D gene (5 bases). Sequencing was performed on peripheral blood. The CDR3 DNA reads as TGTGCCAGCAGCTTAGCTAGCCTAATGATGCAGTTCTTC. Translation: CASSLASLMMQFF.